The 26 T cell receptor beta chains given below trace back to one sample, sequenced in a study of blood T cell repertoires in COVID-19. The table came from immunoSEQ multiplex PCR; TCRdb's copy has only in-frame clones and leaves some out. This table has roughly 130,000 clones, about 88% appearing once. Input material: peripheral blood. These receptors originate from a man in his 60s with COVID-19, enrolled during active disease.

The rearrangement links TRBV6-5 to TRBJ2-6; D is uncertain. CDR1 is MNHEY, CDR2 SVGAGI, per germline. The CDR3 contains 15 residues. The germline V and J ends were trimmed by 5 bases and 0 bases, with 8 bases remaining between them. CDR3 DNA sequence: TGTGCCAGCAGTCGACTGAGCTCTGGGGCCAACGTCCTGACTTTC. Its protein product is CASSRLSSGANVLTF.

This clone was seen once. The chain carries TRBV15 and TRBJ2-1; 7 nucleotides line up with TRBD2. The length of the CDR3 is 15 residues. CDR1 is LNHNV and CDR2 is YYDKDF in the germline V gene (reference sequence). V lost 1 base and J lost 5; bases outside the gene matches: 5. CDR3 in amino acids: CATSRVAGEHNEQFF. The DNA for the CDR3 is TGTGCCACCAGCAGAGTGGCGGGAGAGCACAATGAGCAGTTCTTC.

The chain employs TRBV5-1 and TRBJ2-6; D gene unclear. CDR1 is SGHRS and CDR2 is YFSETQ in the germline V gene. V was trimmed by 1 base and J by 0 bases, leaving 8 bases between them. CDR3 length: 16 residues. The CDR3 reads CASSLNSGSGANVLTF. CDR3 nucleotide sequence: TGCGCCAGCAGCTTGAATTCCGGCTCTGGGGCCAACGTCCTGACTTTC.

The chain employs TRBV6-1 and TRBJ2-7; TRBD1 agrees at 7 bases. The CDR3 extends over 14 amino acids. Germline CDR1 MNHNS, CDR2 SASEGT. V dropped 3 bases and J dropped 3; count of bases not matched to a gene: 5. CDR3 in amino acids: CASSEFRGLYEQYF. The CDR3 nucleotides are TGTGCCAGCAGTGAGTTTAGGGGGCTCTACGAGCAGTACTTC.

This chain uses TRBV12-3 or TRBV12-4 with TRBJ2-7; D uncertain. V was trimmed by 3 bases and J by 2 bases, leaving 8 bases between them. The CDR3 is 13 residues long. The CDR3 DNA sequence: TGTGCCAGCAGTTTCTCCAGTGCCTACGAGCAGTACTTC. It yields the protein CASSFSSAYEQYF.

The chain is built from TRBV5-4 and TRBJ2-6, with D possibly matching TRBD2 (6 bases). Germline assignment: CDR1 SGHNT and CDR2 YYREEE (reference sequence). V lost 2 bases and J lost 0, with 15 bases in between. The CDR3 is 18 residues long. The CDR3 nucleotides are TGTGCCAGCAGCTTATCGGGACTGCTCAACTCTGGGGCCAACGTCCTGACTTTC. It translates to CASSLSGLLNSGANVLTF.

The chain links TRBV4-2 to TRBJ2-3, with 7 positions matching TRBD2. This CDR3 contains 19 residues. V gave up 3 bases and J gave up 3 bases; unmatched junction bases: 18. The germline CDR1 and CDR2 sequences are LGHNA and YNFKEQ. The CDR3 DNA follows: TGTGCCAGCAGCCAGATCGCAGTACGGGCTCAGCGGGATACAGATACGCAGTATTTT. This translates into CASSQIAVRAQRDTDTQYF.

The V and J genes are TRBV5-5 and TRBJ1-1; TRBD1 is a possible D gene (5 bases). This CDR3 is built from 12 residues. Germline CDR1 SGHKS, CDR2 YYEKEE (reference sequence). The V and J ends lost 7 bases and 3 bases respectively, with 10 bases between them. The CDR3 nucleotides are TGTGCCAGCTCTCCCAGGGACACTGAAGCTTTCTTT. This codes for CASSPRDTEAFF.

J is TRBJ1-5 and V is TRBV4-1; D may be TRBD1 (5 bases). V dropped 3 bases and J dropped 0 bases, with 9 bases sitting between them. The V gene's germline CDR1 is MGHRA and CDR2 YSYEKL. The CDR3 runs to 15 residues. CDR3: CASSQTAYSNQPQHF. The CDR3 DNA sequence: TGCGCCAGCAGCCAGACAGCTTATAGCAATCAGCCCCAGCATTTT.

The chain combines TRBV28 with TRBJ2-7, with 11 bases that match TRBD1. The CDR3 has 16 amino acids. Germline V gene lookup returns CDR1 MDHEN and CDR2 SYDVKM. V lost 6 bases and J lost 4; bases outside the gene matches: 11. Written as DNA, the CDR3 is TGTGCCAGCAGCCTACTGTTGGGACAGGGGGATTACGAGCAGTACTTC. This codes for CASSLLLGQGDYEQYF.

DNA of the CDR3: TGTGCCAGCTCACTGGGGGACAGGGGGCGAACAGATACGCAGTATTTT. This gives the protein CASSLGDRGRTDTQYF. The rearrangement joins TRBV18 to TRBJ2-3; 12 bases agree with TRBD1. The CDR3 extends over 16 amino acids. The V and J ends lost 4 bases and 3 bases, in that order; junction bases with no gene match: 5. Germline V lookup: CDR1 KGHSH, CDR2 LQKENI.

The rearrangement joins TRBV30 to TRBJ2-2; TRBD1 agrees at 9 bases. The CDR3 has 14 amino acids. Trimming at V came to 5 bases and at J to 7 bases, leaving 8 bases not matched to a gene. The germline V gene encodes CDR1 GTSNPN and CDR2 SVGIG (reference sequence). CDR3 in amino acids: CAWSGQGRGGELFF. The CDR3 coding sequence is TGTGCCTGGTCGGGACAGGGTCGTGGCGGGGAGCTGTTTTTT.

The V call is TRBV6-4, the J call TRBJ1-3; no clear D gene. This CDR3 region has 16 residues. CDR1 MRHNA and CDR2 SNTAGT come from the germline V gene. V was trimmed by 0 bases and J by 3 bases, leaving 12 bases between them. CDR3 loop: CASSDSNSHLGNTIYF. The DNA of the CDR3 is TGTGCCAGCAGTGACTCTAACAGCCACCTTGGAAACACCATATATTTT.

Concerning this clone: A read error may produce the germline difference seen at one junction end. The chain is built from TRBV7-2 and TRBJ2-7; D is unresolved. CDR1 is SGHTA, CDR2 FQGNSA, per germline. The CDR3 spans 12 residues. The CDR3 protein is CASSLAQYVQYF. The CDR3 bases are TGTGCCAGCAGCTTAGCACAGTACGTGCAGTACTTC.

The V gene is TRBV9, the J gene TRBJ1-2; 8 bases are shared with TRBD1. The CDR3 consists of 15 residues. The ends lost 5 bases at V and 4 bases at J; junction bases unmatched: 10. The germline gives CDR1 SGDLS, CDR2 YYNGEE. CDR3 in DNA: TGTGCCAGCAGGTCAGGGGGCGCAAACCTCTATGGCTACACCTTC. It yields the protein CASRSGGANLYGYTF.

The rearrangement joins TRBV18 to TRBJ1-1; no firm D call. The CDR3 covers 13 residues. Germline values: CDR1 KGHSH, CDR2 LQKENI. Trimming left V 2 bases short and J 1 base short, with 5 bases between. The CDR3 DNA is TGTGCCAGCTCACCATCGGGGAACACTGAAGCTTTCTTT. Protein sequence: CASSPSGNTEAFF.

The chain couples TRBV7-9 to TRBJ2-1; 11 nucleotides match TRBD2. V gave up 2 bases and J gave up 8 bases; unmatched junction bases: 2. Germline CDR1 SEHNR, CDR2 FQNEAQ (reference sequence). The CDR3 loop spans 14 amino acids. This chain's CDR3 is CASSLPGLADEQFF. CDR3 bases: TGTGCCAGCAGCTTACCGGGACTAGCGGATGAGCAGTTCTTC.

The CDR3 reads CSVIGGALNTEAFF. The CDR3 DNA sequence: TGCAGCGTTATCGGGGGAGCCCTGAACACTGAAGCTTTCTTT. This chain connects TRBV29-1 to TRBJ1-1, with D perhaps matching TRBD1 (5 bases). This CDR3 is built from 14 residues. Germline CDR1 and CDR2: SQVTM and ANQGSEA. V was clipped by 5 bases and J by 0 bases, with 13 bases between them.

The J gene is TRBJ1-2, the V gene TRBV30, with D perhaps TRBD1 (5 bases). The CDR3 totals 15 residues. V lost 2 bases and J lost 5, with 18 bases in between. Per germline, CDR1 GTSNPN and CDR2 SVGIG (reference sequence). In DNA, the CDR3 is TGTGCCTGGAGTTTACCCGCGGGGACGGTATATGGCTACACCTTC. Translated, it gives CAWSLPAGTVYGYTF.

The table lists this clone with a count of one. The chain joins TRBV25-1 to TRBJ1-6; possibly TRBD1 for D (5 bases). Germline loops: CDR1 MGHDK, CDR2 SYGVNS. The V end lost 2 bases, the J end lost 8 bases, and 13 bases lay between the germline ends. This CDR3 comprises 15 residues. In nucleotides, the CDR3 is TGTGCCAGCAGTGAAAGGCAGGGCCGGGATTCACCCCTCCACTTT. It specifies CASSERQGRDSPLHF.

CDR3 region: CASSFSTGSAEAFF. CDR3 coding DNA: TGCGCCAGCAGCTTTTCCACAGGGTCCGCGGAAGCTTTCTTT. The chain couples TRBV5-1 to TRBJ1-1; D is possibly TRBD1 (6 bases). Trimming shortened V by 2 bases and J by 8 bases, and 16 bases separated the two germline ends. CDR1 SGHRS and CDR2 YFSETQ come from the germline V gene. CDR3 length equals 14 residues.

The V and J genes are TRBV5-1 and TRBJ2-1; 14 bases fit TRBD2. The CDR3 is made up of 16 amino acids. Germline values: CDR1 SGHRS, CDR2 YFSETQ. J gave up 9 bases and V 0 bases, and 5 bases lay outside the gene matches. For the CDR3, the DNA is TGCGCCAGCAGCTTGGAGGGACTAGCGGGAGAAATTGAGCAGTTCTTC. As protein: CASSLEGLAGEIEQFF. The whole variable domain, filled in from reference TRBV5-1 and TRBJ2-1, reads KAGVTQTPRYLIKTRGQQVTLSCSPISGHRSVSWYQQTPGQGLQFLFEYFSETQRNKGNFPGRFSGRQFSNSRSEMNVSTLELGDSALYLCASSLEGLAGEIEQFFGPGTRLTVL.

The CDR3 nucleotides read TGCGCCAGCAGCTCACTCGGGAGTGAGACCCAGTACTTC. Its protein is CASSSLGSETQYF. The chain recombines TRBV5-1 with TRBJ2-5; D may be TRBD2 (6 bases). Trimming took 3 bases from V and 5 from J, leaving 11 bases between them. Germline V gene lookup returns CDR1 SGHRS and CDR2 YFSETQ. The CDR3 is 13 amino acids.

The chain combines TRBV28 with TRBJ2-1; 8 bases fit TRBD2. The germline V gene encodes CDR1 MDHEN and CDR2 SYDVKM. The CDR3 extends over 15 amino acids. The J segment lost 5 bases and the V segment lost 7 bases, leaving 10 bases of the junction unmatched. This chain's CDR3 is CASIEAGDEDNEQFF. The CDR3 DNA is TGTGCCAGCATCGAAGCGGGAGATGAGGACAATGAGCAGTTCTTC.

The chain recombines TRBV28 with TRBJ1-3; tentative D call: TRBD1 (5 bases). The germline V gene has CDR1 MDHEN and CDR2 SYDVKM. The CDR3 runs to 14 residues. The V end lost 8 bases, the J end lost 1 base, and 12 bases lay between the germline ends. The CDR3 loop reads CASLGGGSGNTIYF. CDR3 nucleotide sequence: TGTGCCAGCCTTGGTGGGGGGTCTGGAAACACCATATATTTT.

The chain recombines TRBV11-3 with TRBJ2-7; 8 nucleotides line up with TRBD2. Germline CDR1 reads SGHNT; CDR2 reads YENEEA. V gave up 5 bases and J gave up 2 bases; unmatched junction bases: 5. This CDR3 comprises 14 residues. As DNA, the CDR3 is TGTGCCAGCAGCCAAAGCGGGGGAGCCTACGAGCAGTACTTC. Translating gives CASSQSGGAYEQYF.